The rows below give T cell receptor beta chains drawn from one sample of a study of blood T cells in healthy people across ages. TCRdb redid the calling of the 5' RACE reads with MiXCR, one entry per CDR3 protein. The sample contains 450,000 to 600,000 distinct CDR3 sequences, around a quarter of which appear only once. This sample was also put to use in a study of T cells of mothers and their children.

The sequenced sample consisted of blood. These receptors were collected from a boy between 2 and 10 years old in good health. CDR3s leave out the opening cysteine and the closing phenylalanine or tryptophan. Each record gives: CDR3 length, J gene, D gene, V gene, CDR3 protein. The D gene is left open where the match is weak.

16 | TRBJ1-1 | - | TRBV5-1 | ASSFTFSTELMNTEAF
12 | TRBJ2-3 | TRBD2 | TRBV20-1 | SARKLAVTDTQY
14 | TRBJ2-7 | TRBD1 | TRBV29-1 | SVEAGPGTAAYEQY
15 | TRBJ2-4 | - | TRBV9 | ASSPTVGGGLKDIQY
11 | TRBJ2-7 | - | TRBV12-5 | ASGAGQTGEQY
13 | TRBJ1-4 | - | TRBV19 | ASNTGVSTNEKLF
12 | TRBJ2-5 | - | TRBV6-5 | ASSYGLRTETQY
9 | TRBJ2-3 | - | TRBV20-1 | SAEGQNTQY
13 | TRBJ1-4 | - | TRBV9 | ASSDSGLLNEKLF
13 | TRBJ1-2 | - | TRBV6-1 | ASRTEGIANYGYT
18 | TRBJ2-1 | TRBD2 | TRBV7-9 | ASSLASLSGSTSSYNEQF
12 | TRBJ2-3 | - | TRBV9 | ASSGRGGGDTQY
12 | TRBJ2-7 | - | TRBV10-3 | AISERSRPYEQY
12 | TRBJ2-7 | - | TRBV27 | ASSFGRSSYEQY
12 | TRBJ2-1 | TRBD2 | TRBV29-1 | SVAGLAGDNEQF
12 | TRBJ2-7 | - | TRBV28 | ASISWRWGYEQY
12 | TRBJ1-4 | TRBD1 | TRBV20-1 | SARPGTGNEKLF
12 | TRBJ2-3 | - | TRBV29-1 | SAPDGTRTDTQY
12 | TRBJ2-7 | TRBD1 | TRBV7-8 | ASSNRTGWSEQY
10 | TRBJ2-7 | - | TRBV2 | ASGRFSYEQY
12 | TRBJ2-3 | TRBD1 | TRBV20-1 | SARKGGLRDTQY
14 | TRBJ2-2 | TRBD2 | TRBV6-1 | ASKPSGRAGAGELF
14 | TRBJ1-2 | - | TRBV4-1 | ASSQEKTLPNYGYT
13 | TRBJ2-3 | - | TRBV5-1 | ASSLAVGGADTQY
13 | TRBJ2-1 | - | TRBV12-3/TRBV12-4 | ASSQGSSYPYEQF
11 | TRBJ1-2 | - | TRBV6-1 | ASGTGRNYGYT
14 | TRBJ2-3 | TRBD2 | TRBV6-5 | ASSYSPSGVTDTQY
14 | TRBJ1-4 | - | TRBV19 | ASSSHIGGENEKLF
14 | TRBJ2-5 | TRBD2 | TRBV20-1 | SARDGSSGPQETQY
11 | TRBJ2-7 | - | TRBV15 | ATSLRGSYEQY
12 | TRBJ1-1 | - | TRBV13 | ASSIRNGNTEAF
13 | TRBJ2-7 | - | TRBV27 | ASSSTPSPGGEQY
10 | TRBJ2-7 | TRBD1 | TRBV5-1 | ASSPDDRVRY
13 | TRBJ2-5 | TRBD1 | TRBV5-1 | ASSVTGTGGETQY
15 | TRBJ2-7 | TRBD1 | TRBV6-5 | ASSYVGQGVGRVEQY
10 | TRBJ2-5 | - | TRBV6-6 | ASSVYQETQY
11 | TRBJ1-2 | TRBD1 | TRBV20-1 | SATPGQGSNYT
13 | TRBJ2-7 | TRBD1 | TRBV27 | ASSLRGGAFYEQY
12 | - | - | TRBV7-6 | ASSRGGPGDEQY
15 | TRBJ2-2 | - | TRBV4-1 | ASSQGGGAVRTGELF
14 | TRBJ2-4 | - | TRBV5-1 | ASSLGRPPPKNIQY
14 | - | - | TRBV27 | ASSPEVGDLLNEQY
12 | TRBJ1-6 | - | TRBV7-8 | ASSLEGRNSPLH
14 | TRBJ2-5 | TRBD2 | TRBV7-2 | ASSAAVAGESETQY
13 | TRBJ2-5 | - | TRBV2 | ASTGPSGYTETQY
11 | TRBJ2-5 | - | TRBV7-9 | ASSPNLQETQY
11 | TRBJ2-7 | - | TRBV5-1 | ASRTRDNYEQY
13 | TRBJ1-3 | - | TRBV15 | ATSGGTLSGNTIY
12 | TRBJ1-1 | - | TRBV7-9 | ASSLEGSHTEAF
14 | TRBJ2-2 | TRBD2 | TRBV30 | AWSVTSPTNTGELF
13 | TRBJ1-2 | TRBD1 | TRBV6-1 | ASSALTGVGYGYT
14 | TRBJ2-5 | - | TRBV7-9 | ASSPGDAVPRETQY
11 | TRBJ1-2 | - | TRBV5-1 | ASSSTLAYGYT
16 | TRBJ2-3 | - | TRBV4-3 | ASSQGDEQQVGADTQY
15 | TRBJ2-7 | - | TRBV7-8 | ASSFRLTGPASYEQY